This TCR beta chain stems from a study of blood T cell repertoires in COVID-19. Study context: PBMCs, B-cell-depleted T cells, or T cells were the source of the cDNA or gDNA that made up the material.

TCRdb's copy holds only in-frame clones and misses some; the assay was immunoSEQ multiplex PCR. The data show fewer than 150,000 clones, over 65% seen once. Germline CDR1 SGHVS, CDR2 FQNEAQ. V dropped 1 base and J dropped 5 bases, with 14 bases sitting between them. The CDR3 sequence is 16 residues long. The receptor was derived from a human donor with acute or convalescent COVID-19. The donor label of this sample is uncertain. The chain couples TRBV7-8 to TRBJ2-2, with D perhaps TRBD2 (5 bases). The specimen was peripheral blood. CDR3 sequence (DNA): TGTGCCAGCAGCTTAGTAACCGGGATTGGGACCGGGGAGCTGTTTTTT. Amino acid sequence: CASSLVTGIGTGELFF.